The rows below give T cell receptor beta chains drawn from one sample of a study of blood T cell repertoires in COVID-19. The repertoire was sequenced with immunoSEQ multiplex PCR; TCRdb's copy has only in-frame clones and lacks some. The sample has about 210,000 clones, 84% seen once. Sample: peripheral blood. The receptors shown here come from a woman aged 50 to 65 with active or convalescent COVID-19. The CDR3 runs from the conserved cysteine through the conserved F or W. Fields, in order: V gene, D gene, J gene, clone size, CDR3 protein, CDR3 DNA. A D gene is named only where the DNA matches it firmly. The size field is filled for only some rows; it gives once, few, many or a size class.

TRBV4-1	NA	TRBJ1-2	many	CASSQTIGGNYGYTF	TGCGCCAGCAGCCAAACAATCGGAGGTAACTATGGCTACACCTTC
TRBV18	NA	TRBJ1-5	NA	CASSAGSGQPQHF	TGTGCCAGCTCCGCTGGCTCGGGTCAGCCCCAGCATTTT
TRBV7-2	TRBD2	TRBJ2-1	NA	CASSLAGGIYNEQFF	TGTGCCAGCAGCTTAGCGGGGGGGATCTACAATGAGCAGTTCTTC
TRBV25-1	NA	TRBJ1-5	NA	CASIRGAFRNQPQHF	TGTGCCAGCATCAGGGGAGCATTTCGAAATCAGCCCCAGCATTTT
TRBV28	NA	TRBJ1-4	NA	CASSLGHREKLFF	TGTGCCAGCAGTCTGGGACACCGAGAAAAACTGTTTTTT
TRBV5-1	TRBD1	TRBJ1-1	NA	CASSLVDRMNTEAFF	TGCGCCAGCAGCTTGGTGGACAGGATGAACACTGAAGCTTTCTTT
TRBV28	TRBD1	TRBJ1-2	NA	CASTGGQVYTF	TGTGCCAGCACAGGAGGACAGGTCTACACCTTC
TRBV12-3/TRBV12-4	NA	TRBJ1-5	NA	CASSFGVNQPQHF	TGTGCCAGCAGTTTCGGGGTAAATCAGCCCCAGCATTTT
TRBV5-6	NA	TRBJ1-5	once	CASSPSPGSNQPQHF	TGTGCCAGCAGCCCGTCCCCGGGGAGCAATCAGCCCCAGCATTTT
TRBV10-3	TRBD2	TRBJ2-7	NA	CAISGTSGSSYEQYF	TGTGCCATCAGTGGGACTAGCGGGAGTAGTTACGAGCAGTACTTC
TRBV19	TRBD1	TRBJ2-4	NA	CASSFTRTGLAKNIQYF	TGTGCCAGTAGTTTCACCCGGACAGGGTTGGCCAAAAACATTCAGTACTTC
TRBV6-4	TRBD2	TRBJ2-1	NA	CASSAERGVTEQFF	TGTGCCAGCAGTGCTGAGCGGGGAGTAACTGAGCAGTTCTTC
TRBV28	TRBD1	TRBJ1-3	NA	CASSPGTGKRNTIYF	TGTGCCAGCAGTCCCGGGACAGGGAAGAGAAACACCATATATTTT
TRBV5-1	TRBD1	TRBJ1-5	few	CASSIGTGSNQPQHF	TGCGCCAGCAGCATCGGGACAGGGAGCAATCAGCCCCAGCATTTT
TRBV5-6	TRBD2	TRBJ2-3	NA	CASSVAAGGSDTQYF	TGTGCCAGCAGCGTGGCAGCGGGGGGATCAGATACGCAGTATTTT
TRBV7-8	NA	TRBJ1-1	NA	CASSPEGGTEAFF	TGTGCCAGCAGCCCTGAGGGGGGGACTGAAGCTTTCTTT
TRBV6-5	NA	TRBJ1-2	NA	CASSYVGEDGYTF	TGTGCCAGCAGTTACGTGGGGGAGGATGGCTACACCTTC
TRBV30	NA	TRBJ2-7	once	CAWRRAGYYEQYF	TGTGCCTGGAGAAGAGCAGGATACTACGAGCAGTACTTC
TRBV30	TRBD2	TRBJ2-7	few	CAWSVSGGLYEQYF	TGTGCCTGGAGTGTTAGCGGGGGCCTCTACGAGCAGTACTTC
TRBV24-1	TRBD1	TRBJ1-2	NA	CATSDSLGQGPHFFF	TGTGCCACCAGTGATTCCCTCGGACAGGGCCCCCACTTCTTCTTC
TRBV5-6	NA	TRBJ1-1	NA	CASSPPNPRIEAFF	TGTGCCAGCAGCCCCCCGAACCCCAGAATAGAAGCTTTCTTT
TRBV12-3/TRBV12-4	TRBD1	TRBJ1-2	NA	CASRYGQDGGYTF	TGTGCCAGCAGATACGGACAGGACGGTGGCTACACCTTC
TRBV29-1	TRBD1	TRBJ2-7	once	CSVESGTGGHYEQYF	TGCAGCGTTGAATCCGGGACAGGGGGTCATTACGAGCAGTACTTC
TRBV2	NA	TRBJ1-5	NA	CASSVAELSRGSNQPQHF	TGTGCCAGCAGTGTAGCGGAACTAAGTCGGGGGAGCAATCAGCCCCAGCATTTT
TRBV2	NA	TRBJ2-7	NA	CATRDGGRYEQYF	TGTGCCACACGGGATGGGGGCCGGTACGAGCAGTACTTC
TRBV7-2	TRBD2	TRBJ2-7	NA	CASSFSGRTVNEQYF	TGTGCCAGCAGCTTTAGCGGGAGAACGGTAAACGAGCAGTACTTC
TRBV27	NA	TRBJ1-5	NA	CASSPGDFYQPQHF	TGTGCCAGCAGTCCCGGGGACTTTTATCAGCCCCAGCATTTT
TRBV10-2	TRBD1	TRBJ1-2	NA	CASRPTGANYGYTF	TGCGCCAGCAGGCCGACAGGGGCTAACTATGGCTACACCTTC
TRBV5-1	TRBD2	TRBJ2-1	NA	CASSLTGTTYNEQFF	TGCGCCAGCAGCCTGACCGGGACTACCTACAATGAGCAGTTCTTC
TRBV19	NA	TRBJ2-2	few	CASSIGRGGATGELFF	TGTGCCAGTAGTATCGGTCGAGGAGGGGCCACCGGGGAGCTGTTTTTT
TRBV5-1	TRBD1	TRBJ2-2	NA	CASSLGQGFTGELFF	TGCGCCAGCAGCTTGGGACAGGGATTCACCGGGGAGCTGTTTTTT
TRBV5-1	TRBD1	TRBJ1-4	NA	CASSPDRQGAREKLFF	TGCGCCAGCAGCCCGGATAGACAGGGGGCGCGAGAAAAACTGTTTTTT
TRBV30	TRBD1	TRBJ1-6	NA	CAFNRGRDSPLHF	TGTGCCTTCAACAGGGGGCGCGATTCACCCCTCCACTTT
TRBV28	NA	TRBJ1-6	NA	CASRRPGGFSSPLHF	TGTGCCAGCAGGCGACCCGGGGGATTCTCTTCACCCCTCCACTTT
TRBV10-3	NA	TRBJ1-5	NA	CAISESTNQPQHF	TGTGCCATCAGTGAGTCTACAAATCAGCCCCAGCATTTT
TRBV25-1	NA	TRBJ1-4	NA	CASSDPQATNEKLFF	TGTGCCAGCAGTGATCCACAGGCAACTAATGAAAAACTGTTTTTT
TRBV6-2/TRBV6-3	NA	TRBJ2-1	NA	CASSLSSPGLNEQFF	TGTGCCAGCAGTTTATCCAGCCCAGGGCTCAATGAGCAGTTCTTC
TRBV6-5	NA	TRBJ2-2	NA	CACRGGRGNTGELFF	TGTGCCTGCCGCGGGGGCAGGGGGAACACCGGGGAGCTGTTTTTT
TRBV19	NA	TRBJ1-6	NA	CASQGHLSSYNSPLHF	TGTGCCAGCCAGGGACACTTGAGCTCCTATAATTCACCCCTCCACTTT
TRBV2	NA	TRBJ1-1	NA	CASSSGVMNTEAFF	TGTGCCAGCAGTTCCGGGGTGATGAACACTGAAGCTTTCTTT
TRBV7-8	NA	TRBJ1-2	NA	CASLKSLPGQDYGYTF	TGTGCCAGCCTCAAGTCATTACCGGGACAAGACTATGGCTACACCTTC
TRBV5-6	NA	TRBJ1-1	NA	CASSLLQGTEAFF	TGTGCCAGCAGCTTGCTCCAGGGCACTGAAGCTTTCTTT